The present entry profiles one T cell receptor beta chain with its context. The data derive from a study of T cell changes during pregnancy in multiple sclerosis. Measured with immunoSEQ multiplex PCR; TCRdb has only the in-frame clones, and not every one. This table holds around 58,000 clones, around nine tenths found once. V was pared by 6 bases and J by 3 bases, with 6 bases of the junction left unmatched. The CDR3 is 15 residues long. Per the germline V gene, CDR1 is ENHRY and CDR2 is SYGVKD. The starting material was peripheral blood, obtained before pregnancy. The V and J genes are TRBV10-3 and TRBJ2-1, with 9 bases identical to TRBD1. This sequence originates from a female donor with multiple sclerosis, enrolled in a pregnancy study. This CDR3 reads CAISSGDRDYNEQFF. CDR3 in DNA: TGTGCCATCAGCTCGGGGGACAGGGACTACAATGAGCAGTTCTTC.